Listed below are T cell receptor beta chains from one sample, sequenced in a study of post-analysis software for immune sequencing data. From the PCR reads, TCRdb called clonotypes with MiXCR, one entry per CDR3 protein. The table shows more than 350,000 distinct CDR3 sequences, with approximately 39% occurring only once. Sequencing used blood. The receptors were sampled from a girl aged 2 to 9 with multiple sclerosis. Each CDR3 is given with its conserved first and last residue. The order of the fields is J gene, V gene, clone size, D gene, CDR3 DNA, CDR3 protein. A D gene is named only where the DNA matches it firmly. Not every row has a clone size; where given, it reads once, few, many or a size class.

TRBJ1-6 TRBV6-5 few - TGTGCCAGCAGTTACAGTCTTTGGATTAATAATTCACCCCTCCACTTT CASSYSLWINNSPLHF
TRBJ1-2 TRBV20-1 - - TGCAGCCCTAACTATGGCTACACCTTC CSPNYGYTF
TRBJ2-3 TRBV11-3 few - TGTGCCAGCAGCTTAGGAGTTGCGCCAGATACGCAGTATTTT CASSLGVAPDTQYF
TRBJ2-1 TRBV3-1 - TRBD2 TGTGCCAGCAGCCTAACTAGCGGCATTAATGGTGAGCAGTTCTTC CASSLTSGINGEQFF
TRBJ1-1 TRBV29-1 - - TGCAGCGTTGAGTTAGGTCCTGAAGCTTTCTTT CSVELGPEAFF
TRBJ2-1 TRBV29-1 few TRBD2 TGCAGCGTTGAAGATCAATTTACTAGCGGGAGTTTTGATGAGCAGTTCTTC CSVEDQFTSGSFDEQFF
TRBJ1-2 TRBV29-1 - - TGCAGCGTTCACTTGGGGGGCCGTGGCTACACCTTC CSVHLGGRGYTF
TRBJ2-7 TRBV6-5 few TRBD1 TGTGCCAGCAGCCGACAGGGTCTGGGCGACGAGCAGTACTTC CASSRQGLGDEQYF
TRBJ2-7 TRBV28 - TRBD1 TGTGCCAGCAGTTTCGGGGACAGGGGGTCCTACGAGCAGTACTTC CASSFGDRGSYEQYF
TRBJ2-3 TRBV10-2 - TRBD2 TGCGCCGCTAGGGGCGGGGGGGAAGATACGCAGTATTTT CAARGGGEDTQYF
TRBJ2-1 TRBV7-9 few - TGTGCCAGCGGATGGAGATCATCCTACAATGAGCAGTTCTTC CASGWRSSYNEQFF
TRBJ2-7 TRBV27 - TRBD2 TGTGCCAGCAGTTTATCTAGCGGGAGGGGCTACGAGCAGTACTTC CASSLSSGRGYEQYF
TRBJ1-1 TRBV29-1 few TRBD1 TGCAGCGGCGGCGGACAGGGAACTGGAGCTTTCTTT CSGGGQGTGAFF
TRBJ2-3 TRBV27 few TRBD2 TGTGCCAGCAGTCTTAGCGGGAAATCGGATACGCAGTATTTT CASSLSGKSDTQYF
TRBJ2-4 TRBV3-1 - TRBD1 TGTGCCAGCAGCCAAGACGGGACAGGGGTATCCTACGGGCAGTACTTC CASSQDGTGVSYGQYF
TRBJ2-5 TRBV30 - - TGTGCCTGGAGTTATCAGGGACTCAAGACCCAGTACTTC CAWSYQGLKTQYF
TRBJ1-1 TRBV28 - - TGTGCCAGCAGTGCGGCATGGAACACTGAAGCTTTCTTT CASSAAWNTEAFF